This entry describes one TCR beta chain. Sequenced by immunoSEQ multiplex PCR; TCRdb stores in-frame clones only, minus some. The table lists around 6,000 clones, around 79% of them singletons. The sample belongs to a study of immune evolution from preneoplasia to lung adenocarcinoma. Germline CDR1 GTSNPN, CDR2 SVGIG (reference sequence). V lost 2 bases to trimming and J lost 8 bases, with 21 bases between them. The CDR3 contains 15 residues. V usage is TRBV30 and J usage is TRBJ1-2, with D hard to call. Sequenced input: FFPE minimally invasive lung adenocarcinoma tissue. The receptor comes from a person aged 55 to 79 with lung adenocarcinoma. Here the CDR3 DNA reads TGTGCCTGGAGTCCTATATCTGGCGGCAGCCGAGGCTACACCTTC. Protein sequence: CAWSPISGGSRGYTF.